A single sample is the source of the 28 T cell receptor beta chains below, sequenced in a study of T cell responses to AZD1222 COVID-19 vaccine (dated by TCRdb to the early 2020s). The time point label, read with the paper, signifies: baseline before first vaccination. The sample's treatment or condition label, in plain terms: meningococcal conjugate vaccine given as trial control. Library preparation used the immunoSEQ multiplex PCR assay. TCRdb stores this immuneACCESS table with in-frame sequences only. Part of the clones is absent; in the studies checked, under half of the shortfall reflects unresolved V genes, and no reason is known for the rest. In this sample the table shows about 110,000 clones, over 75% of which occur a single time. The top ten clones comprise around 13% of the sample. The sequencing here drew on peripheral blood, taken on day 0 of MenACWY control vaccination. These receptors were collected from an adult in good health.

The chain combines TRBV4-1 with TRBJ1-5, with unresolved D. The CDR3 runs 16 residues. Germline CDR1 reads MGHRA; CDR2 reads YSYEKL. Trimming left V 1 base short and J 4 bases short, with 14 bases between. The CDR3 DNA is TGCGCCAGCAGCCAAGGGCGGATCGGACGGAATCAGCCCCAGCATTTT. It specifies CASSQGRIGRNQPQHF.

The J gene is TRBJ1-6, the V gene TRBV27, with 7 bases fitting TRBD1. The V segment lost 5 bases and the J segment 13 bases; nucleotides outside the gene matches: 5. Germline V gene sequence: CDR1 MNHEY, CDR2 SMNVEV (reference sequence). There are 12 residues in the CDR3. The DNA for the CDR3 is TGTGCCAGCAGTGACTCACAGGGGCCCCTCCACTTT. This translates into CASSDSQGPLHF.

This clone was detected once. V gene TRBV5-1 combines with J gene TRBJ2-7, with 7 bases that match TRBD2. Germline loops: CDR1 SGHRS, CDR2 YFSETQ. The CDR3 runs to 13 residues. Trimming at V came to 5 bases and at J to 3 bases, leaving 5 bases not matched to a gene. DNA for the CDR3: TGCGCCAGCAGTGGCGGGAGTGGCTACGAGCAGTACTTC. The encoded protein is CASSGGSGYEQYF.

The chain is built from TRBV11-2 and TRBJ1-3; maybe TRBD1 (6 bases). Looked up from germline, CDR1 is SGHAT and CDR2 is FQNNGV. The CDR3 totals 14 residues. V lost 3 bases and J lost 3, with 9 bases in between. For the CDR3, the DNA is TGTGCCAGCAGCTTGGGGGCAGATGGAAACACCATATATTTT. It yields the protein CASSLGADGNTIYF.

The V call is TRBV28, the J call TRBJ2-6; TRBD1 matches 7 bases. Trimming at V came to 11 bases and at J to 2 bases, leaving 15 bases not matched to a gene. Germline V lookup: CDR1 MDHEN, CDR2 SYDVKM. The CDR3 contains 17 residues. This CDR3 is CASRRGQFLPGANVLTF. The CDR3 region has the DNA TGTGCCTCCCGAAGGGGGCAGTTCCTCCCTGGGGCCAACGTCCTGACTTTC. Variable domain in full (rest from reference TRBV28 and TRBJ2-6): DVKVTQSSRYLVKRTGEKVFLECVQDMDHENMFWYRQDPGLGLRLIYFSYDVKMKEKGDIPEGYSVSREKKERFSLILESASTNQTSMYLCASRRGQFLPGANVLTFGAGSRLTVL.

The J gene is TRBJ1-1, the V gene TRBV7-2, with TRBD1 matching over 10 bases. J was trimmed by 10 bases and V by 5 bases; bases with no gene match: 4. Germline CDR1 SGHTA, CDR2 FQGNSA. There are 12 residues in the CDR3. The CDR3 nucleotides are TGTGCCAGCAGCGCTGACAGGGGGCGAGCTTTCTTT. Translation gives CASSADRGRAFF.

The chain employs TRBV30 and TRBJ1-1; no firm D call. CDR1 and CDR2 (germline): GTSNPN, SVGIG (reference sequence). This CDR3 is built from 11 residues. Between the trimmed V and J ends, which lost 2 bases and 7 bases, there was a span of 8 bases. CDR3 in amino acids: CAWSSQIEAFF. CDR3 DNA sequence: TGTGCCTGGAGTTCTCAGATTGAAGCTTTCTTT.

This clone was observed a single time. The CDR3: CASSTTGTYPTGELFF. In DNA form, the CDR3 reads TGTGCCAGTAGTACAACCGGGACGTACCCCACCGGGGAGCTGTTTTTT. J is TRBJ2-2 and V is TRBV19; D tentatively reads TRBD1 or TRBD2 (5 bases each). The CDR3 is made up of 16 amino acids. CDR1 is LNHDA, CDR2 SQIVND, per germline (reference sequence). Trimming pared 4 bases from V and 4 bases from J, leaving 16 bases between.

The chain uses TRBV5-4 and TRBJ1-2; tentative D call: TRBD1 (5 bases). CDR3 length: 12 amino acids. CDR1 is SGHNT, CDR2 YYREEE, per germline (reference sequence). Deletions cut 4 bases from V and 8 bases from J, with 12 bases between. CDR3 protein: CASSGDVRGYTF. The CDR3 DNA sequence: TGTGCCAGCAGCGGGGACGTTCGGGGCTACACCTTC.

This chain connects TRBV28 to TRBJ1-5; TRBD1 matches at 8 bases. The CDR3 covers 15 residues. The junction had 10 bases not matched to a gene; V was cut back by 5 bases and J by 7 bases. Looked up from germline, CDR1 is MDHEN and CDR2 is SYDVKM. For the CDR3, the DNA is TGTGCCAGCAGTCCTACACTGACAGGGGCGCAGCCCCAGCATTTT. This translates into CASSPTLTGAQPQHF.

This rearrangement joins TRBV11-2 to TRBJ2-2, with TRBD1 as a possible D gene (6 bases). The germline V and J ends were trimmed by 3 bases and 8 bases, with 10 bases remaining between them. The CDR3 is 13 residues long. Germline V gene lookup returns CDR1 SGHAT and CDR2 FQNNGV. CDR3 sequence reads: CASSFNREGELFF. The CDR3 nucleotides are TGTGCCAGCAGCTTTAACAGGGAAGGGGAGCTGTTTTTT.

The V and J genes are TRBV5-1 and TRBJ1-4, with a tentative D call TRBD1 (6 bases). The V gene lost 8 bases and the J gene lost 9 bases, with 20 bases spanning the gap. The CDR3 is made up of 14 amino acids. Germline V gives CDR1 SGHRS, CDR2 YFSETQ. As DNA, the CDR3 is TGCGCCAGGAACCACAGGGACCCTCCCCAAAAACTGTTTTTT. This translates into CARNHRDPPQKLFF.

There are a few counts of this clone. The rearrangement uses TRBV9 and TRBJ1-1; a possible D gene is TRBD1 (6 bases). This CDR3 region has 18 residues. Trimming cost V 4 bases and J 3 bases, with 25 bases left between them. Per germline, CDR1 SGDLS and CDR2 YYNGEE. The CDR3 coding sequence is TGTGCCAGCAGCCCCCGTGGGGTTCCGGACAGAGCGGACACTGAAGCTTTCTTT. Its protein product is CASSPRGVPDRADTEAFF.

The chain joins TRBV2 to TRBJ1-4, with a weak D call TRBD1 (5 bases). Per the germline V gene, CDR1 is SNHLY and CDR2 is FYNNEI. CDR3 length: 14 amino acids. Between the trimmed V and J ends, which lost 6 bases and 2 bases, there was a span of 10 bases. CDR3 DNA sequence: TGTGCCAGCAGGGGTAGACAGACTAATGAAAAACTGTTTTTT. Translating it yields CASRGRQTNEKLFF.

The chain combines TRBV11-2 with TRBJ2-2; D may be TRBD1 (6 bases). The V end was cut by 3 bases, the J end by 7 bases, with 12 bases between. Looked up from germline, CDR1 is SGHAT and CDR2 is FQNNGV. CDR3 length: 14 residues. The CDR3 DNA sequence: TGTGCCAGCAGCTTCGAGGGGGTTGGCGGGGAGCTGTTTTTT. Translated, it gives CASSFEGVGGELFF. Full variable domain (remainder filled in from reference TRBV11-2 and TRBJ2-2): EAGVAQSPRYKIIEKRQSVAFWCNPISGHATLYWYQQILGQGPKLLIQFQNNGVVDDSQLPKDRFSAERLKGVDSTLKIQPAKLEDSAVYLCASSFEGVGGELFFGEGSRLTVL.

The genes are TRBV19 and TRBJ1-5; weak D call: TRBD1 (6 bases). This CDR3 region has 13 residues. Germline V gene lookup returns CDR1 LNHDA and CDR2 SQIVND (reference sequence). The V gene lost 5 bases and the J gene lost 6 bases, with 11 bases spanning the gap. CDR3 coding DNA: TGTGCCAGTAGTTCAGGGGAGATTCAGCCCCAGCATTTT. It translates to CASSSGEIQPQHF.

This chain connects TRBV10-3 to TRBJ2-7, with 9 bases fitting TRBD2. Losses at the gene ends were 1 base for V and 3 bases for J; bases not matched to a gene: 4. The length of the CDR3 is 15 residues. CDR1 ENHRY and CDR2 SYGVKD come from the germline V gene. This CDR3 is CAISELIAGDYEQYF. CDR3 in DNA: TGTGCCATCAGTGAGTTAATAGCGGGAGACTACGAGCAGTACTTC.

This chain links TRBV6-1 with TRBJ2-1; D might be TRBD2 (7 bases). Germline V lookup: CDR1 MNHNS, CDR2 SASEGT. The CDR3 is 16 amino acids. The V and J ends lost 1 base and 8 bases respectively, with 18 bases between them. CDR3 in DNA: TGTGCCAGCAGTGAAGAAGTAGTTGGGGGGGCCGATGAGCAGTTCTTC. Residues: CASSEEVVGGADEQFF.

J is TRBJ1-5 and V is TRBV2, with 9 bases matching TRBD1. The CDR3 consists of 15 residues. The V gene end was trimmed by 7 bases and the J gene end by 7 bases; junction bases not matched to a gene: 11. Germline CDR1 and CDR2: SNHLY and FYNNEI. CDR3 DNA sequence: TGTGCCAGCACCAACCAACAGGGGGCAGGACAGCCCCAGCATTTT. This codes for CASTNQQGAGQPQHF.

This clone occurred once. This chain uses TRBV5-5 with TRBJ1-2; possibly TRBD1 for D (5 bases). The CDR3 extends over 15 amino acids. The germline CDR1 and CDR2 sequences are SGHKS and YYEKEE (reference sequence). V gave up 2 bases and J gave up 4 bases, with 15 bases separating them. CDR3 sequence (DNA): TGTGCCAGCAGCTTCACCGGCGGGGGGGGCTATGGCTACACCTTC. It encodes CASSFTGGGGYGYTF. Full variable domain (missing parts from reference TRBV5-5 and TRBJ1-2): DAGVTQSPTHLIKTRGQQVTLRCSPISGHKSVSWYQQVLGQGPQFIFQYYEKEERGRGNFPDRFSARQFPNYSSELNVNALLLGDSALYLCASSFTGGGGYGYTFGSGTRLTVV.

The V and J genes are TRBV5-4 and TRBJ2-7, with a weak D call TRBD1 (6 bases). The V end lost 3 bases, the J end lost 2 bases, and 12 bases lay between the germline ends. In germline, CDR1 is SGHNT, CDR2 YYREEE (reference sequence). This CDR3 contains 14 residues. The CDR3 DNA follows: TGTGCCAGCAGCTCCGGACCAGGGGCCTACGAGCAGTACTTC. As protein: CASSSGPGAYEQYF. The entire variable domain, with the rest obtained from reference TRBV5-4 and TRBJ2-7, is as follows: ETGVTQSPTHLIKTRGQQVTLRCSSQSGHNTVSWYQQALGQGPQFIFQYYREEENGRGNFPPRFSGLQFPNYSSELNVNALELDDSALYLCASSSGPGAYEQYFGPGTRLTVT.

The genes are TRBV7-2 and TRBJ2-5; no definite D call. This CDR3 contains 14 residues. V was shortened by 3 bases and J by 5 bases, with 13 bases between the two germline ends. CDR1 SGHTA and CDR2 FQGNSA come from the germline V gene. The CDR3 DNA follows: TGTGCCAGCAGCTTGGGTTACGGTTCGGAGACCCAGTACTTC. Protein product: CASSLGYGSETQYF.

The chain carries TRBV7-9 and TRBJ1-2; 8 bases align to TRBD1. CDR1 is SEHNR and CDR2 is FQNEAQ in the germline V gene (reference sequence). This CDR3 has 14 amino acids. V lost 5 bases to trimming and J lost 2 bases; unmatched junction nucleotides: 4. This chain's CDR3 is CASSPWTGNYGYTF. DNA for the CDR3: TGTGCCAGCAGCCCGTGGACAGGGAACTATGGCTACACCTTC.

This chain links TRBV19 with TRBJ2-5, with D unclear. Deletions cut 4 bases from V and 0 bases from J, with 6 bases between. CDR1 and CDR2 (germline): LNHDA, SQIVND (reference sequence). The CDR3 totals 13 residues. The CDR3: CASSTGNQETQYF. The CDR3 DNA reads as TGTGCCAGTAGTACAGGAAACCAAGAGACCCAGTACTTC. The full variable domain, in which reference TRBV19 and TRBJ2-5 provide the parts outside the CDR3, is DGGITQSPKYLFRKEGQNVTLSCEQNLNHDAMYWYRQDPGQGLRLIYYSQIVNDFQKGDIAEGYSVSREKKESFPLTVTSAQKNPTAFYLCASSTGNQETQYFGPGTRLLVL.

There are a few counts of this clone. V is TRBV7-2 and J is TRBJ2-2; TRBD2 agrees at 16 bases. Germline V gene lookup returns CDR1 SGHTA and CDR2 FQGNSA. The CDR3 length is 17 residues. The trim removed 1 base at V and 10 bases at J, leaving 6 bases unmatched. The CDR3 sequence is CASSLDGTSGRAEELFF. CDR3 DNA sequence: TGTGCCAGCAGCTTAGATGGGACTAGCGGGAGGGCAGAGGAGCTGTTTTTT.

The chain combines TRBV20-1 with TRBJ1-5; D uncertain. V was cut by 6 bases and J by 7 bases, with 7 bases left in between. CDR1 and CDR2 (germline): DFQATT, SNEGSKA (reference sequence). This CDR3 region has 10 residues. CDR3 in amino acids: CSAAGQPQHF. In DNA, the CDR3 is TGCAGTGCGGCCGGGCAGCCCCAGCATTTT.

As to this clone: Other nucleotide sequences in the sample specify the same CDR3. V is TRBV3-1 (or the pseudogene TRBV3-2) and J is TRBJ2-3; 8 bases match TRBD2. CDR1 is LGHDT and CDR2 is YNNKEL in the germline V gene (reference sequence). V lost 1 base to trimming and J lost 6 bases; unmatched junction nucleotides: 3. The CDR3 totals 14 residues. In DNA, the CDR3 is TGTGCCAGCAGCCAAGGTCTAGCGGGCGATACGCAGTATTTT. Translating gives CASSQGLAGDTQYF.

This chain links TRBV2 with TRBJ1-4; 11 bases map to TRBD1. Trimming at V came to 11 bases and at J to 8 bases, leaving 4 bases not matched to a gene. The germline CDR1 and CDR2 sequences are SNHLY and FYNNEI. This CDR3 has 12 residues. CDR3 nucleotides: TGTGCCGGACAGGGGGCACAGGAAAAACTGTTTTTT. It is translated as CAGQGAQEKLFF.